This TCR beta chain appears in the sequencing data of a study of T cell clonality in common variable immunodeficiency. V gave up 2 bases and J gave up 2 bases; unmatched junction bases: 0. The CDR3 has 14 residues. CDR1 is MNHEY and CDR2 is SVGEGT in the germline V gene. Using immunoSEQ multiplex PCR, the repertoire was profiled, and TCRdb retains in-frame clones only, with some absent. This sample has some 52,000 clones, each found more than once. Heparinized whole blood, 5 to 8 ml, came from each donor. This clone occurred many times. The CDR3 goes on 3 residues after the read ends, and that part is filled in from the germline J gene.

The chain employs TRBV6-2 or TRBV6-3 and TRBJ2-7; 10 nucleotides align to TRBD2. The clonotype was recovered from a person between 18 and 70 years old in good health. The specimen was peripheral blood mononuclear cells. CDR3 in amino acids: CASSYGTSAYEQYF. CDR3 DNA, as far as it was read: TGTGCCAGCAGTTACGGGACTAGCGCCTACGAG.